The clone carrying this T cell receptor (beta chain) was detected only a few times. 5'RACE primed from the constant segment yielded TCR alpha and TCR beta cDNA libraries bearing sample barcodes and UMIs. TCRdb redid the calling of the 5' RACE reads with MiXCR, one entry per CDR3 protein. The data hold roughly 550,000 distinct CDR3 sequences, with approximately 20% observed a single time. These data belong to a study of T-cell memory formation after mild COVID-19. On the study more broadly: For the most part, TCR clusters were specific to one donor.

The receptor comes from an adult woman who had mild COVID-19 (a few samples of this study predate the infection). Cell type and time point are not known. Sequenced material: PBMCs or a T cell subset sorted from them (not recorded which).

CDR3 coding DNA: TGCGCCAGCAGCCGAGCAGGATATAGCACAGATACGCAGTATTTT. This gives the protein CASSRAGYSTDTQYF. This chain connects TRBV5-1 to TRBJ2-3; D not certain. The CDR3 totals 15 residues. The germline V and J ends were trimmed by 4 bases and 0 bases, with 12 bases remaining between them. CDR1 and CDR2 (germline): SGHRS, YFSETQ.